The 29 T cell receptor beta chains below come from one sample, sequenced in a study of shared clonotypes between healthy human individuals. Positive CCR7 selection of CD45RO-negative cells yielded the naive CD8 cells, and terminally differentiated effector memory CD45RA+ cells were excluded. The table came from immunoSEQ multiplex PCR; TCRdb's copy has only in-frame clones and leaves some out. The profile shows hundreds of thousands of clones, around 96% of them singletons. Sequencing input: naive CD8+ T cells sorted from blood. The receptors stem from a woman between 25 and 40 years old in good health.

This clone was found once. The chain is built from TRBV28 and TRBJ1-6; possible D gene TRBD1, 6 bases. The germline gives CDR1 MDHEN, CDR2 SYDVKM. The CDR3 has 15 residues. V gave up 4 bases and J gave up 9 bases, with 16 bases separating them. CDR3 DNA sequence: TGTGCCAGCAGTTCCCAAAGGACAGTGGGTTCACCCCTCCACTTT. Residues: CASSSQRTVGSPLHF.

Note on this clone: The sample contains more than one DNA sequence encoding this CDR3. V is TRBV15 and J is TRBJ2-1; 8 bases fit TRBD1. Germline trimming cut 3 bases from V and 2 bases from J; bases unmatched to any gene: 0. Germline values: CDR1 LNHNV, CDR2 YYDKDF (reference sequence). There are 14 residues in the CDR3. Here the CDR3 reads CATSRDRAYNEQFF. CDR3 nucleotides: TGTGCCACCAGCAGGGACAGGGCCTACAATGAGCAGTTCTTC.

This clone has a single count. The genes are TRBV5-1 and TRBJ2-1; 12 nucleotides match TRBD1. Per the germline V gene, CDR1 is SGHRS and CDR2 is YFSETQ. Trimming removed 3 bases from V and 7 bases from J; junction bases left unmatched: 5. The length of the CDR3 is 15 residues. CDR3 sequence: CASSSGTGGGNEQFF. The CDR3 DNA is TGCGCCAGCAGCTCGGGGACAGGGGGCGGAAATGAGCAGTTCTTC.

The chain couples TRBV13 to TRBJ2-3; D might be TRBD1 (6 bases). V lost 7 bases and J 10 bases, leaving 15 bases between the germline ends. CDR1 and CDR2 (germline): PRHDT, FYEKMQ (reference sequence). CDR3 length equals 12 residues. The CDR3 region is CASTEGVSAQYF. The DNA for the CDR3 is TGTGCCAGCACCGAGGGGGTTAGTGCGCAGTATTTT.

This clone was recorded once. The chain couples TRBV7-2 to TRBJ2-1; TRBD2 might be the D (6 bases). V was pared by 5 bases and J by 4 bases, with 21 bases between. The CDR3 length is 17 residues. The germline gives CDR1 SGHTA, CDR2 FQGNSA. CDR3 in DNA: TGTGCCAGCAGCCTCATTAGCGGAACAGGACCTTACAATGAGCAGTTCTTC. Its protein is CASSLISGTGPYNEQFF.

The gene calls are TRBV2 and TRBJ2-6; 8 positions match TRBD1. With V trimmed by 10 bases and J by 0 bases, 8 bases remained unmatched. The CDR3 consists of 16 residues. CDR1 is SNHLY and CDR2 is FYNNEI in the germline V gene. The CDR3 DNA is TGTGCCAAAGGGACAGGAACGGACTCTGGGGCCAACGTCCTGACTTTC. As protein: CAKGTGTDSGANVLTF.

CDR3 loop: CASSFQDLNTEAFF. CDR3 DNA sequence: TGTGCCAGCAGTTTTCAAGATCTGAACACTGAAGCTTTCTTT. The chain has TRBV27 and TRBJ1-1; D is uncertain. Trimming took off 3 bases at V and 0 bases at J, with 8 bases between the two ends. Germline V gene sequence: CDR1 MNHEY, CDR2 SMNVEV (reference sequence). The CDR3 contains 14 residues.

The rearrangement uses TRBV9 and TRBJ1-1; no clear D. Germline lookup yields CDR1 SGDLS and CDR2 YYNGEE. CDR3 size: 14 residues. V gave up 0 bases and J gave up 4 bases, with 10 bases separating them. The CDR3: CASSVAGATTEAFF. DNA for the CDR3: TGTGCCAGCAGCGTAGCCGGTGCGACCACTGAAGCTTTCTTT. The whole variable domain, remainder taken from reference TRBV9 and TRBJ1-1, is DSGVTQTPKHLITATGQRVTLRCSPRSGDLSVYWYQQSLDQGLQFLIQYYNGEERAKGNILERFSAQQFPDLHSELNLSSLELGDSALYFCASSVAGATTEAFFGQGTRLTVV.

The chain links TRBV7-6 to TRBJ2-1, with TRBD2 matching 9 bases. The CDR3 extends over 18 amino acids. V shed 5 bases and J 0 bases; nucleotides not matched to a gene: 11. The germline CDR1 and CDR2 sequences are SGHVS and FNYEAQ. This CDR3 is CASSPWRGRGPSYNEQFF. Written as DNA, the CDR3 is TGTGCCAGCAGCCCATGGCGCGGGAGGGGACCCTCCTACAATGAGCAGTTCTTC. Full variable domain (outside the CDR3, taken from reference TRBV7-6 and TRBJ2-1): GAGVSQSPRYKVTKRGQDVALRCDPISGHVSLYWYRQALGQGPEFLTYFNYEAQQDKSGLPNDRFSAERPEGSISTLTIQRTEQRDSAMYRCASSPWRGRGPSYNEQFFGPGTRLTVL.

The chain has TRBV13 and TRBJ2-2; 8 nucleotides line up with TRBD2. This CDR3 has 14 residues. Germline CDR1 and CDR2: PRHDT and FYEKMQ (reference sequence). V gave up 4 bases and J gave up 6 bases; unmatched junction bases: 4. The CDR3, as DNA: TGTGCCAGCAGCTCAGCGGGAGCAGCCGGGGAGCTGTTTTTT. Translating it yields CASSSAGAAGELFF.

The chain couples TRBV7-3 to TRBJ2-1, with D unclear. The CDR3 extends over 18 amino acids. From germline, CDR1 is SGHTA and CDR2 FQGTGA. V shed 2 bases and J shed 0 bases, with 17 bases lying between them. The CDR3, as DNA: TGTGCCAGCAGCTTATTAGGGCCACCCAAAAGCTCCTACAATGAGCAGTTCTTC. Translated, it gives CASSLLGPPKSSYNEQFF.

The chain couples TRBV28 to TRBJ2-2, with a possible D match to TRBD1 (5 bases). The CDR3 sequence is 16 residues long. Per germline, CDR1 MDHEN and CDR2 SYDVKM. V dropped 1 base and J dropped 6 bases, with 15 bases sitting between them. CDR3 sequence (DNA): TGTGCCAGCAGTTTATTCCCCCAGGGTAAAGCCGGGGAGCTGTTTTTT. Translating gives CASSLFPQGKAGELFF.

The chain combines TRBV4-1 with TRBJ2-5; D unclear. Matching the DNA end better, TRBJ2-7 makes the J call doubtful. Germline-derived CDR1 and CDR2 are MGHRA and YSYEKL. This CDR3 is 14 amino acids long. CDR3 coding DNA: TGCGCCAGCAGCCCAGCCCTGCTTGGCTACGAGCAGTACTTC. Translation gives CASSPALLGYEQYF.

This chain connects TRBV5-6 to TRBJ2-7, with 7 bases that match TRBD1. V dropped 0 bases and J dropped 3; count of bases not matched to a gene: 9. Germline-derived CDR1 and CDR2 are SGHDT and YYEEEE. CDR3 length: 16 residues. CDR3 in DNA: TGTGCCAGCAGCTTGGTCGCAGCAGGGGGAGACTACGAGCAGTACTTC. It translates to CASSLVAAGGDYEQYF.

In regard to this clone: Given the absence of the conserved phenylalanine or tryptophan at the CDR3 end, a read error is likely. The DNA is left out, because the CDR3 cannot be placed on it with certainty; the CDR3 is given as TCRdb lists it. The J gene is TRBJ1-2, the V gene TRBV5-4; the D call of TRBD1 is as the table states it, not checked on the DNA. The CDR3 contains 14 residues when both ends are counted. Germline CDR1 is SGHNT and CDR2 is YYREEE (reference sequence). The CDR3 protein is CASSLCVPGKTYGY.

The gene calls are TRBV11-2 and TRBJ2-2; possible D gene TRBD1, 6 bases. This CDR3 spans 15 amino acids. Germline-derived CDR1 and CDR2 are SGHAT and FQNNGV. Trimming pared 5 bases from V and 5 bases from J, leaving 15 bases between. Here the CDR3 reads CASSPLFRGTGELFF. The CDR3 region has the DNA TGTGCCAGCAGCCCCCTCTTCAGGGGAACCGGGGAGCTGTTTTTT.

This CDR3 reads CSVVGGSVYNEQFF. The CDR3 DNA follows: TGCAGCGTTGTAGGCGGTTCTGTCTACAATGAGCAGTTCTTC. This chain joins TRBV29-1 and TRBJ2-1; D unclear. This CDR3 region has 14 residues. The V gene's germline CDR1 is SQVTM and CDR2 ANQGSEA. Trimming shortened V by 4 bases and J by 3 bases, and 13 bases separated the two germline ends.

J is TRBJ2-7 and V is TRBV7-9; TRBD2 aligns across 11 bases. With V trimmed by 5 bases and J by 4 bases, 10 bases remained unmatched. Germline loops: CDR1 SEHNR, CDR2 FQNEAQ (reference sequence). The CDR3 is made up of 16 amino acids. The CDR3 loop reads CASSPTGTSGQYEQYF. DNA for the CDR3: TGTGCCAGCAGCCCGACCGGGACTAGCGGACAATACGAGCAGTACTTC.

This sequence joins TRBV30 and TRBJ2-7; a weak D match, TRBD2 (5 bases). V was shortened by 0 bases and J by 3 bases, with 9 bases between the two germline ends. CDR1 and CDR2 from the germline V gene are GTSNPN and SVGIG (reference sequence). The CDR3 is 13 residues long. CDR3: CAWSVGGGYEQYF. CDR3 DNA sequence: TGTGCCTGGAGTGTAGGCGGAGGCTACGAGCAGTACTTC.

The V and J genes are TRBV27 and TRBJ2-1, with 9 bases matching TRBD2. This CDR3 contains 17 residues. Germline trimming cut 0 bases from V and 0 bases from J; bases unmatched to any gene: 3. Looked up from germline, CDR1 is MNHEY and CDR2 is SMNVEV (reference sequence). The CDR3 DNA follows: TGTGCCAGCAGTTTATCCCCTAGCGGGGCCTCCTACAATGAGCAGTTCTTC. Its translation: CASSLSPSGASYNEQFF.

The V and J genes are TRBV15 and TRBJ2-7, with D perhaps matching TRBD1 (6 bases). V lost 6 bases, J lost 4 bases, and 10 bases lay in between. Per germline, CDR1 LNHNV and CDR2 YYDKDF (reference sequence). The CDR3 length is 12 residues. In DNA, the CDR3 is TGTGCCACCAGTGTGGACAGTTACGAGCAGTACTTC. It encodes CATSVDSYEQYF.

This clone was recorded once. The chain employs TRBV19 and TRBJ1-3, with 9 bases aligning to TRBD1. The germline CDR1 and CDR2 sequences are LNHDA and SQIVND (reference sequence). J lost 1 base, V lost 7 bases, and 5 bases had no gene match. The CDR3 sequence is 15 residues long. The CDR3 is CASIQGALSGNTIYF. DNA of the CDR3: TGTGCCAGTATACAGGGGGCTCTTTCTGGAAACACCATATATTTT.

This sequence joins TRBV4-2 and TRBJ2-1, with 11 bases that match TRBD2. V lost 0 bases and J lost 8; bases outside the gene matches: 6. The CDR3 extends over 16 amino acids. Germline CDR1 and CDR2: LGHNA and YNFKEQ. CDR3 sequence: CASSQDWASGGYEQFF. CDR3 nucleotide sequence: TGTGCCAGCAGCCAAGACTGGGCTAGCGGGGGGTATGAGCAGTTCTTC.

The chain uses TRBV15 and TRBJ2-1; 7 bases are a match to TRBD2. CDR1 and CDR2 (germline): LNHNV, YYDKDF (reference sequence). Germline trimming cut 5 bases from V and 4 bases from J; bases unmatched to any gene: 11. This CDR3 comprises 16 residues. The CDR3 loop is CATSRDGASGYNEQFF. CDR3 in DNA: TGTGCCACCAGCCGCGACGGGGCTAGCGGATACAATGAGCAGTTCTTC.

The J gene is TRBJ2-7, the V gene TRBV28, with D perhaps assigned TRBD1 or TRBD2 (5 bases each). Trimming stripped 6 bases from V and 5 bases from J, with 17 bases between. Germline assignment: CDR1 MDHEN and CDR2 SYDVKM. The CDR3 has 14 amino acids. The CDR3 DNA sequence: TGTGCCAGCAGCACCGGGACGCTCTCTAACGAGCAGTACTTC. Amino acid sequence: CASSTGTLSNEQYF. Supplemented by reference TRBV28 and TRBJ2-7, the full variable domain reads DVKVTQSSRYLVKRTGEKVFLECVQDMDHENMFWYRQDPGLGLRLIYFSYDVKMKEKGDIPEGYSVSREKKERFSLILESASTNQTSMYLCASSTGTLSNEQYFGPGTRLTVT.

The chain couples TRBV19 to TRBJ2-2; 8 nucleotides line up with TRBD1. CDR3 length: 15 residues. Germline V gene data show CDR1 as LNHDA and CDR2 as SQIVND (reference sequence). The V and J ends lost 2 bases and 7 bases, in that order; junction bases with no gene match: 6. CDR3 sequence: CASSISQGAYGELFF. The CDR3 nucleotides read TGTGCCAGTAGTATATCGCAGGGGGCATACGGGGAGCTGTTTTTT.

The V call is TRBV29-1, the J call TRBJ2-7; perhaps TRBD2 as D (6 bases). Trimming cost V 4 bases and J 3 bases, with 16 bases left between them. Per germline, CDR1 SQVTM and CDR2 ANQGSEA. The CDR3 spans 14 residues. CDR3 sequence: CSVAPRERGYEQYF. CDR3 sequence (DNA): TGCAGCGTTGCTCCCCGGGAGAGGGGCTACGAGCAGTACTTC.

The genes are TRBV7-8 and TRBJ2-3; 8 bases agree with TRBD1. The CDR3 runs to 18 residues. V dropped 8 bases and J dropped 2; count of bases not matched to a gene: 18. The germline V gene has CDR1 SGHVS and CDR2 FQNEAQ. Here the CDR3 DNA reads TGTGCCAGCGTTGCGTTTCGGTTTCGGGACAGGACCACAGATACGCAGTATTTT. Translation gives CASVAFRFRDRTTDTQYF.

The chain links TRBV4-1 to TRBJ1-1; D may be TRBD1 (5 bases). The ends were cut back, 3 bases at V and 1 base at J, with 9 bases in the middle. The CDR3 runs 14 residues. Germline V gives CDR1 MGHRA, CDR2 YSYEKL. CDR3 loop: CASSQRGRNTEAFF. In DNA, the CDR3 is TGCGCCAGCAGCCAGCGGGGGAGGAACACTGAAGCTTTCTTT.